One T cell receptor beta chain is described in this entry. Its antigen remains undetermined. Base quality data are lacking; no much larger clone is found one base away. These data originate in a study of CD8 T cells in ankylosing spondylitis (dated by TCRdb to 2015 to 2018). Broadly, across the study: The study profiled T cell receptor beta repertoires in healthy donors and ankylosing spondylitis patients to find disease-linked TCR variants. In total, the full study cohort was made up of about 110 healthy donors and some 26 ankylosing spondylitis patients. Peripheral blood was sampled, and synovial fluid was additionally collected from ankylosing spondylitis patients.

The sample was run on an Illumina HiSeq 2500. TCR beta libraries were prepared by quantitative 5'-RACE with molecular barcodes. The source study handled its data this way. A new computational method based on a probabilistic model of VDJ rearrangement was used to identify disease-linked TCR variants. The public reads were reanalyzed by TCRdb: fastp trimming at Q25, MiXCR alignment, in-frame beta chains only. Identical CDR3 proteins give one entry, which carries the most common genes and DNA. Clone size and V and J calls follow TCRdb, not the original study. For this sample there are roughly 670,000 distinct CDR3 sequences; around 17% appear just once. The ten largest account for under 20% of the sample. Cut back by 0 bases and 11 bases, the V and J ends lie 10 bases apart. From the germline V gene, CDR1 is MGHRA and CDR2 is YSYEKL. Inclusive of the bounding cysteine and phenylalanine, the CDR3 is 12 residues long. CDR3 DNA only is kept here, 36 bases in frame from base 1.

Broad study findings and their caveats: A CD8+ phenotype was shown by the disease-linked clones, which were found at relatively low frequencies in peripheral blood. Some motif variants had previously been reported in the synovial fluid and blood of reactive arthritis patients, which suggests shared mechanisms of disease initiation. The disease-linked clones were reported as significantly enriched in matched synovial fluid samples from ankylosing spondylitis patients. Blood from ankylosing spondylitis patients appeared to be characterized by a TCR beta motif made up of under ten highly homologous amino acid variants.

The chain is assembled from TRBV4-1 and TRBJ1-1; 6 matching bases give a weak D call of TRBD1. The sequenced material came from blood, either unsorted or a sorted T cell fraction (not recorded which). The clonotype comes from a male donor with ankylosing spondylitis. This receptor has the CDR3 CASSQDQGMAFF. DNA sequence: TGCGCCAGCAGCCAAGATCAGGGGATGGCTTTCTTT.